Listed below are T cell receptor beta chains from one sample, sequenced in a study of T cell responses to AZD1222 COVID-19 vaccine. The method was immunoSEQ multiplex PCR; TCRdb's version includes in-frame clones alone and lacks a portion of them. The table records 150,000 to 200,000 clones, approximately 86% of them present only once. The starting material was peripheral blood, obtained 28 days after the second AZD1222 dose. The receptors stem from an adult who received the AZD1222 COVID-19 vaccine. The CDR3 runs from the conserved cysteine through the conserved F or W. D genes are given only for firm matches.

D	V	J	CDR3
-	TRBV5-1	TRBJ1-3	CASSLDGRTGNTIYF
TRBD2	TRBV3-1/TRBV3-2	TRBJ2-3	CASSQFPGGGGTDTQYF
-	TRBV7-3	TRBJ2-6	CASSLFLGSGANVLTF
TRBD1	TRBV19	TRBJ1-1	CASSAGQGLVEAFF
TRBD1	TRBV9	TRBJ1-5	CASSATGGRDQPQHF
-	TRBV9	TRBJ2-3	CASSVGQGPDTQYF
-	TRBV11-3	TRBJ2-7	CASSLGPGEQYF
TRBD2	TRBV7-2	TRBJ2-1	CASARDSGGSNEQFF
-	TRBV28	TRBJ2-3	CASSWGGVSDTQYF
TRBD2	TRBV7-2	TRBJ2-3	CASSSRRWSGGLADTQYF
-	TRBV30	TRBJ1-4	CAWRRPSRGEKLFF
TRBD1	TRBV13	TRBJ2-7	CASSPGQGTYEQYF
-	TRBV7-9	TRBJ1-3	CASSLVDAGNTIYF
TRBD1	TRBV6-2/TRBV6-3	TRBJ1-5	CASSYDIGSGGFQPQHF
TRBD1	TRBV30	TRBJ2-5	CAWKYRGLLETQYF
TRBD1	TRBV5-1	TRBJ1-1	CASSSNDRATEAFF
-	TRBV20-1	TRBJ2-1	CSASSGTDLAGQFF
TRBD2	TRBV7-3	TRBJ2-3	CASSFDRLAGGQSDTQYF
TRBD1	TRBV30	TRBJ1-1	CAWSVPGGAEAFF
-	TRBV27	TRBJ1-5	CVDVHNQPQHF
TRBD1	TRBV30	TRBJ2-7	CAVTGGGDEQYF
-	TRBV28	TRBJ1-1	CASSLRGTEAFF
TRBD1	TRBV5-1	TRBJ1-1	CASSLDRGLSNTEAFF
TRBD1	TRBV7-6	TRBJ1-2	CASSTRTGGDRYGYTF
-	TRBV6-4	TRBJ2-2	CASSVQGRTGELFF
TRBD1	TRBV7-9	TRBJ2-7	CASSIRQGDQVRSYEQYF
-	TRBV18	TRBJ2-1	CASSPRRGGVGYNEQFF
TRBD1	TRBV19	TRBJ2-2	CASTPGQGTGELFF
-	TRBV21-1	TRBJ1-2	CASSSAAQRDGYTF
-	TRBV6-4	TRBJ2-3	CAIPRQYGDLSTDTQYF
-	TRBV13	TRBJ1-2	CASSSNPGIHYGYTF
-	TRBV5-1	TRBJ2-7	CASSLPPGDEQYF
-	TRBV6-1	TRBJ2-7	CASSVKLDSLLSYEQYF
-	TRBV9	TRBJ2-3	CASGEVDTQYF
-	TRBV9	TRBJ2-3	CASSWRGGYTDTQYF
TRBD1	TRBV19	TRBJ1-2	CASTKQGDIYGYTF
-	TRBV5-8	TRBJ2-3	CASSLGRATDTQYF
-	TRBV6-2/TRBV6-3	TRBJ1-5	CASSYSTKGRNQPQHF
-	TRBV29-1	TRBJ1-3	CSVGMSSGNTIYF
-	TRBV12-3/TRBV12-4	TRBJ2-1	CASSLARVNEQFF